Each of the 27 T cell receptor beta chains below was sequenced from the same sample in a study of T cell repertoires in cytomegalovirus infection. MiXCR, run by TCRdb on the reads, gives a single entry per CDR3 protein. The sample consists of some 350,000 distinct CDR3 sequences, about a sixth of them appearing once. The specimen was PBMCs. The receptors derive from a human donor in good health (CMV status not recorded). Some clones in this sample may be carry-over from other donors' samples.

The chain uses TRBV7-9 and TRBJ2-5; 7 bases fit TRBD2. V was clipped by 1 base and J by 7 bases; unmatched bases: 3. There are 13 residues in the CDR3. Germline assignment: CDR1 SEHNR and CDR2 FQNEAQ (reference sequence). The chain's CDR3 is CASSLVASGTQYF. The DNA for the CDR3 is TGTGCCAGCAGCTTAGTGGCTAGCGGGACCCAGTACTTC.

The rearrangement joins TRBV27 to TRBJ1-4; no clear D. Trimming cost V 5 bases and J 4 bases, with 23 bases left between them. Looked up from germline, CDR1 is MNHEY and CDR2 is SMNVEV (reference sequence). The CDR3 sequence is 18 residues long. The DNA for the CDR3 is TGTGCCAGCAGTAGAAGCTCGGGGTGGCCGCCGCTTAATGAAAAACTGTTTTTT. Translated, it gives CASSRSSGWPPLNEKLFF.

Details on this clonotype: A single base separates this from a much larger clone, so it may be a read error. The chain has TRBV7-2 and TRBJ2-1; D ambiguous. CDR3 size: 15 residues. Per the germline V gene, CDR1 is SGHTA and CDR2 is FQGNSA. CDR3 sequence reads: CASSLVGFSYNDQFF. The DNA for the CDR3 is TGTGCCAGCAGCTTAGTCGGCTTCTCCTACAATGATCAGTTCTTC.

The chain uses TRBV7-8 and TRBJ2-1, with 8 nucleotides matching TRBD1. With V trimmed by 6 bases and J by 5 bases, 12 bases remained unmatched. CDR1 and CDR2 from the germline V gene are SGHVS and FQNEAQ. This CDR3 is built from 16 residues. Written as DNA, the CDR3 is TGTGCCAGCAGGGGCAGCAGGGGACAGGAAAACAATGAGCAGTTCTTC. Translating gives CASRGSRGQENNEQFF.

This clonotype was counted only a few times. The chain employs TRBV7-9 and TRBJ2-7; 8 positions match TRBD1. Trimming cost V 5 bases and J 5 bases; bases outside gene matches: 11. The V gene's germline CDR1 is SEHNR and CDR2 FQNEAQ (reference sequence). The CDR3 length is 15 residues. The CDR3 DNA follows: TGTGCCAGCAGCCCACCGGGACAGGCCTGGGACGAGCAGTACTTC. Translating it yields CASSPPGQAWDEQYF.

J is TRBJ1-2 and V is TRBV28; maybe TRBD1 (5 bases). CDR1 MDHEN and CDR2 SYDVKM come from the germline V gene. CDR3 length equals 14 residues. The V end lost 7 bases, the J end lost 8 bases, and 20 bases lay between the germline ends. CDR3 bases: TGTGCCAGCATAAAAGGGGAATCTCCTGGGGGCTACACCTTC. It translates to CASIKGESPGGYTF.

Many counts were recorded for this clonotype. This chain uses TRBV6-1 with TRBJ2-3, with D uncertain. Trimming stripped 5 bases from V and 0 bases from J, with 9 bases between. There are 14 residues in the CDR3. The germline gives CDR1 MNHNS, CDR2 SASEGT. The CDR3 loop is CASSRSPSTDTQYF. The CDR3 DNA sequence: TGTGCCAGCAGTAGAAGTCCGAGCACAGATACGCAGTATTTT.

This clonotype was counted at least ten times. The chain couples TRBV12-3 or TRBV12-4 to TRBJ2-4, with TRBD1 as a possible D gene (5 bases). Between the trimmed V and J ends, which lost 5 bases and 6 bases, there was a span of 11 bases. The length of the CDR3 is 13 residues. The CDR3 nucleotides read TGTGCCAGCAGTCCAAGGGGTCTAAACATTCAGTACTTC. It yields the protein CASSPRGLNIQYF.

The DNA of the CDR3 is TGTGCCTGGAGTGCTCTAGACACTAGCTGGGAGCAGTTCTTC. It translates to CAWSALDTSWEQFF. This chain uses TRBV30 with TRBJ2-1; D perhaps matches TRBD2 (6 bases). The CDR3 is 14 residues long. The V gene lost 1 base and the J gene lost 10 bases, with 17 bases spanning the gap. Germline CDR1 reads GTSNPN; CDR2 reads SVGIG (reference sequence). Supplemented by reference TRBV30 and TRBJ2-1, the full variable domain reads SQTIHQWPATLVQPVGSPLSLECTVEGTSNPNLYWYRQAAGRGLQLLFYSVGIGQISSEVPQNLSASRPQDRQFILSSKKLLLSDSGFYLCAWSALDTSWEQFFGPGTRLTVL.

This clonotype has ten or more counts. V usage is TRBV7-8 and J usage is TRBJ1-3, with 7 bases matching TRBD1. J was trimmed by 8 bases and V by 6 bases; bases with no gene match: 7. CDR1 SGHVS and CDR2 FQNEAQ come from the germline V gene. There are 13 residues in the CDR3. CDR3 coding DNA: TGTGCCAGCAGAACCAGGGGGGCAGACACCATATATTTT. This sequence encodes CASRTRGADTIYF.

CDR3 loop: CAISEAERMDTQYF. The CDR3 DNA reads TGTGCCATCAGTGAGGCGGAGCGCATGGATACGCAGTATTTT. The gene calls are TRBV10-3 and TRBJ2-3, with D unclear. V lost 2 bases to trimming and J lost 6 bases, with 12 bases between them. This CDR3 comprises 14 residues. Germline CDR1 and CDR2: ENHRY and SYGVKD.

This chain links TRBV2 with TRBJ1-5; the D is unclear. CDR1 is SNHLY, CDR2 FYNNEI, per germline. V dropped 6 bases and J dropped 5 bases, with 11 bases sitting between them. The CDR3 length is 13 residues. CDR3 sequence (DNA): TGTGCCAGCAGGCTTGAGCCGGATCAGCCCCAGCATTTT. It codes for CASRLEPDQPQHF. The variable domain in full, completed from reference TRBV2 and TRBJ1-5, reads EPEVTQTPSHQVTQMGQEVILRCVPISNHLYFYWYRQILGQKVEFLVSFYNNEISEKSEIFDDQFSVERPDGSNFTLKIRSTKLEDSAMYFCASRLEPDQPQHFGDGTRLSIL.

V usage is TRBV20-1 and J usage is TRBJ2-3; D is unresolved. This CDR3 contains 12 residues. V was trimmed by 3 bases and J by 7 bases, leaving 11 bases between them. Germline V CDR1 and CDR2: DFQATT, SNEGSKA (reference sequence). The DNA for the CDR3 is TGCAGTGCTAGGGCCCCCGGAAATACGCAGTATTTT. This translates into CSARAPGNTQYF.

This clonotype was counted only a few times. The J gene is TRBJ1-5, the V gene TRBV19; the D gene is possibly TRBD1 (5 bases). V was cut by 5 bases and J by 6 bases, with 20 bases left in between. The germline V gene has CDR1 LNHDA and CDR2 SQIVND (reference sequence). This CDR3 is built from 16 residues. CDR3 in amino acids: CASSSGDSTVGQPQHF. The CDR3 DNA is TGTGCCAGTAGTTCCGGGGACTCGACGGTAGGTCAGCCCCAGCATTTT. The full variable domain, its missing parts supplied by reference TRBV19 and TRBJ1-5, is DGGITQSPKYLFRKEGQNVTLSCEQNLNHDAMYWYRQDPGQGLRLIYYSQIVNDFQKGDIAEGYSVSREKKESFPLTVTSAQKNPTAFYLCASSSGDSTVGQPQHFGDGTRLSIL.

This chain links TRBV4-1 with TRBJ2-1; either TRBD1 or TRBD2 may fit D (5 bases each). With 2 bases removed from V and 7 bases from J, the gap between germline ends came to 24 bases. The CDR3 spans 18 residues. Germline loops: CDR1 MGHRA, CDR2 YSYEKL. CDR3 region: CASSQRGVKKVGFNEQFF. CDR3 in DNA: TGCGCCAGCAGCCAAAGAGGGGTGAAAAAAGTCGGTTTTAATGAGCAGTTCTTC.

The chain carries TRBV7-2 and TRBJ1-5; no clear D. The germline CDR1 and CDR2 sequences are SGHTA and FQGNSA. With 2 bases removed from V and 7 bases from J, the gap between germline ends came to 15 bases. The CDR3 is 15 amino acids. CDR3 DNA: TGTGCCAGCAGCTTATACGGGGTTGGGCGGCAGCCCCAGCATTTT. It yields the protein CASSLYGVGRQPQHF. The entire variable domain, with the rest obtained from reference TRBV7-2 and TRBJ1-5, is as follows: GAGVSQSPSNKVTEKGKDVELRCDPISGHTALYWYRQSLGQGLEFLIYFQGNSAPDKSGLPSDRFSAERTGGSVSTLTIQRTQQEDSAVYLCASSLYGVGRQPQHFGDGTRLSIL.

This clonotype showed up just a few times. The chain uses TRBV20-1 and TRBJ2-3, with D perhaps being TRBD1 or TRBD2 (5 bases each). The CDR3 spans 15 residues. The germline V gene has CDR1 DFQATT and CDR2 SNEGSKA (reference sequence). The V end lost 2 bases, the J end lost 2 bases, and 14 bases lay between the germline ends. The chain's CDR3 is CSARHSRDPTDTQYF. CDR3 in DNA: TGCAGTGCTAGACATAGCAGGGACCCCACAGATACGCAGTATTTT.

This clonotype was observed at least ten times. The rearrangement joins TRBV7-6 to TRBJ2-1; TRBD1 aligns across 9 bases. The V gene end was trimmed by 5 bases and the J gene end by 9 bases; junction bases not matched to a gene: 8. This CDR3 has 14 residues. Germline V gene sequence: CDR1 SGHVS, CDR2 FNYEAQ. CDR3 sequence (DNA): TGTGCCAGCAGCCCCGGACAGGGGAGAGGTGAGCAGTTCTTC. Protein: CASSPGQGRGEQFF.

The CDR3 loop is CASSHADRDGTEAFF. DNA of the CDR3: TGCGCCAGCAGCCACGCTGACCGGGACGGGACTGAAGCTTTCTTT. J is TRBJ1-1 and V is TRBV4-3; TRBD1 might be the D (5 bases). V lost 3 bases and J 5 bases, leaving 16 bases between the germline ends. CDR1 is LGHNA and CDR2 is YSLEER in the germline V gene. CDR3 length equals 15 residues.

This clonotype was detected only a few times. V gene TRBV11-2 combines with J gene TRBJ2-2; tentatively, D is TRBD1 (5 bases). In germline, CDR1 is SGHAT, CDR2 FQNNGV. CDR3 length: 13 residues. V was cut by 1 base and J by 6 bases, with 6 bases left in between. The DNA of the CDR3 is TGTGCCAGCAGCTTAGGACAGTCCGGGGAGCTGTTTTTT. Translation gives CASSLGQSGELFF. The full variable domain, rest sourced from reference TRBV11-2 and TRBJ2-2, is EAGVAQSPRYKIIEKRQSVAFWCNPISGHATLYWYQQILGQGPKLLIQFQNNGVVDDSQLPKDRFSAERLKGVDSTLKIQPAKLEDSAVYLCASSLGQSGELFFGEGSRLTVL.

This clonotype was seen many times. The rearrangement uses TRBV7-2 and TRBJ1-4, with 7 nucleotides matching TRBD1. With V trimmed by 5 bases and J by 5 bases, 5 bases remained unmatched. This CDR3 contains 14 residues. In germline, CDR1 is SGHTA, CDR2 FQGNSA. This CDR3 is CASSPPGQNEKLFF. DNA for the CDR3: TGTGCCAGCAGCCCACCGGGACAGAATGAAAAACTGTTTTTT. The whole variable domain, remainder taken from reference TRBV7-2 and TRBJ1-4, is GAGVSQSPSNKVTEKGKDVELRCDPISGHTALYWYRQSLGQGLEFLIYFQGNSAPDKSGLPSDRFSAERTGGSVSTLTIQRTQQEDSAVYLCASSPPGQNEKLFFGSGTQLSVL.

This clonotype was observed many times. The V and J genes are TRBV7-2 and TRBJ2-4; 7 positions agree with TRBD2. CDR1 is SGHTA and CDR2 is FQGNSA in the germline V gene. Trimming at V came to 2 bases and at J to 5 bases, leaving 3 bases not matched to a gene. The CDR3 consists of 14 residues. Here the CDR3 reads CASSLSGAQNIQYF. The CDR3 nucleotides are TGTGCCAGCAGCTTAAGCGGGGCCCAAAACATTCAGTACTTC. The entire variable domain, with the rest obtained from reference TRBV7-2 and TRBJ2-4, is as follows: GAGVSQSPSNKVTEKGKDVELRCDPISGHTALYWYRQSLGQGLEFLIYFQGNSAPDKSGLPSDRFSAERTGGSVSTLTIQRTQQEDSAVYLCASSLSGAQNIQYFGAGTRLSVL.

The V call is TRBV19, the J call TRBJ1-5, with unresolved D. Germline V gives CDR1 LNHDA, CDR2 SQIVND (reference sequence). The CDR3 loop spans 12 amino acids. The V end was cut by 2 bases, the J end by 7 bases, with 6 bases between. The CDR3 region is CASSIRGQPQHF. CDR3 nucleotides: TGTGCCAGTAGTATAAGAGGCCAGCCCCAGCATTTT. Together with reference TRBV19 and TRBJ1-5, the CDR3 gives the full variable domain: DGGITQSPKYLFRKEGQNVTLSCEQNLNHDAMYWYRQDPGQGLRLIYYSQIVNDFQKGDIAEGYSVSREKKESFPLTVTSAQKNPTAFYLCASSIRGQPQHFGDGTRLSIL.

This clonotype was counted ten times or more. The rearrangement uses TRBV7-2 and TRBJ2-5, with 12 bases lining up with TRBD2. V shed 7 bases, J shed 8 bases, and the junction held 8 bases outside the gene matches. CDR3 size: 14 residues. Germline V gene lookup returns CDR1 SGHTA and CDR2 FQGNSA. The CDR3 sequence: CASTPVLAGGTQYF. CDR3 DNA sequence: TGTGCCAGCACACCGGTACTAGCGGGAGGAACCCAGTACTTC. The full variable domain, rest sourced from reference TRBV7-2 and TRBJ2-5, is GAGVSQSPSNKVTEKGKDVELRCDPISGHTALYWYRQSLGQGLEFLIYFQGNSAPDKSGLPSDRFSAERTGGSVSTLTIQRTQQEDSAVYLCASTPVLAGGTQYFGPGTRLLVL.

This clonotype was seen only a few times. The V and J genes are TRBV12-5 and TRBJ2-3, with 7 bases matching TRBD2. V gave up 1 base and J gave up 6 bases; unmatched junction bases: 7. Germline V gene sequence: CDR1 LGHNT, CDR2 FRNRAP. The CDR3 has 15 residues. CDR3 sequence reads: CASGLEGRVMDTQYF. Written as DNA, the CDR3 is TGTGCTAGTGGTTTGGAGGGGAGGGTGATGGATACGCAGTATTTT.

V is TRBV28 and J is TRBJ1-2; TRBD1 is a possible D gene (5 bases). The germline CDR1 and CDR2 sequences are MDHEN and SYDVKM. CDR3 length: 13 residues. The V end was cut by 6 bases, the J end by 7 bases, with 15 bases between. In nucleotides, the CDR3 is TGTGCCAGCAGCTGGACAACCAGAAGTGGCTACACCTTC. This codes for CASSWTTRSGYTF.

The rearrangement links TRBV30 to TRBJ1-2; D unclear. The CDR3 covers 13 residues. Trimming shortened V by 0 bases and J by 7 bases, and 12 bases separated the two germline ends. The V gene's germline CDR1 is GTSNPN and CDR2 SVGIG (reference sequence). CDR3 sequence reads: CAWSVWGLSGYTF. The CDR3 DNA follows: TGTGCCTGGAGTGTTTGGGGTCTCTCTGGCTACACCTTC.